The 13 T cell receptor beta chains below were found in one sample sequenced in a study of cytomegalovirus exposure and HLA in healthy donors. The table came from immunoSEQ multiplex PCR; TCRdb's copy has only in-frame clones and leaves some out. The data show around 71,000 clones, around 95% seen once. The material sequenced was PBMCs. The receptors here all came from a man aged 18-30 years in good health and CMV-seropositive.

The genes are TRBV10-3 and TRBJ2-3; a weak D match, TRBD1 (6 bases). Per germline, CDR1 ENHRY and CDR2 SYGVKD. CDR3 length: 14 amino acids. V lost 11 bases to trimming and J lost 0 bases, with 15 bases between them. The CDR3 protein is CAAQTGTSTDTQYF. CDR3 DNA: TGTGCCGCCCAGACAGGAACCAGCACAGATACGCAGTATTTT.

The rearrangement joins TRBV6-5 to TRBJ1-1; 9 positions match TRBD1. Trimming at V came to 9 bases and at J to 8 bases, leaving 1 base not matched to a gene. This CDR3 has 10 residues. The germline V gene has CDR1 MNHEY and CDR2 SVGAGI. CDR3: CASGQGEAFF. For the CDR3, the DNA is TGTGCCAGTGGACAGGGGGAAGCTTTCTTT.

V usage is TRBV5-1 and J usage is TRBJ2-7; a weak D match, TRBD2 (5 bases). The V end lost 10 bases, the J end lost 5 bases, and 16 bases lay between the germline ends. The CDR3 contains 12 residues. From germline, CDR1 is SGHRS and CDR2 YFSETQ. The DNA for the CDR3 is TGCGCCTCCCAGGAGGCTGGGAACGAGCAGTACTTC. This codes for CASQEAGNEQYF. Filled out from reference TRBV5-1 and TRBJ2-7, the complete variable domain reads KAGVTQTPRYLIKTRGQQVTLSCSPISGHRSVSWYQQTPGQGLQFLFEYFSETQRNKGNFPGRFSGRQFSNSRSEMNVSTLELGDSALYLCASQEAGNEQYFGPGTRLTVT.

The chain recombines TRBV18 with TRBJ2-7, with 14 nucleotides matching TRBD2. V was pared by 6 bases and J by 6 bases, with 4 bases of the junction left unmatched. Germline CDR1 is KGHSH and CDR2 is LQKENI. This CDR3 region has 14 residues. CDR3 sequence reads: CASSGTSGSGEQYF. CDR3 coding DNA: TGTGCCAGCTCGGGGACTAGCGGGAGTGGCGAGCAGTACTTC.

In this sample, this clone turned up once. The gene calls are TRBV11-3 and TRBJ2-2; 10 nucleotides line up with TRBD1. Looked up from germline, CDR1 is SGHNT and CDR2 is YENEEA. The CDR3 has 16 amino acids. V was clipped by 0 bases and J by 4 bases; unmatched bases: 2. The chain's CDR3 is CASSLEWTGGTGELFF. Written as DNA, the CDR3 is TGTGCCAGCAGCTTAGAGTGGACAGGGGGCACCGGGGAGCTGTTTTTT.

The chain uses TRBV13 and TRBJ1-2, with 9 bases that match TRBD1. J was trimmed by 8 bases and V by 5 bases; bases with no gene match: 15. Germline lookup yields CDR1 PRHDT and CDR2 FYEKMQ (reference sequence). The length of the CDR3 is 16 residues. The CDR3, as DNA: TGTGCCAGCAGCCGTACAGGGGGCCTAAGATCAGGAGGCTACACCTTC. Its translation is CASSRTGGLRSGGYTF. Combining the CDR3 with reference TRBV13 and TRBJ1-2 gives the whole variable domain AAGVIQSPRHLIKEKRETATLKCYPIPRHDTVYWYQQGPGQDPQFLISFYEKMQSDKGSIPDRFSAQQFSDYHSELNMSSLELGDSALYFCASSRTGGLRSGGYTFGSGTRLTVV.

The chain carries TRBV5-1 and TRBJ1-6; a weak D match, TRBD1 (5 bases). V was shortened by 1 base and J by 10 bases, with 18 bases between the two germline ends. The CDR3 is made up of 16 amino acids. Germline CDR1 SGHRS, CDR2 YFSETQ. The chain's CDR3 is CASSLFRGSGSSPLHF. In DNA form, the CDR3 reads TGCGCCAGCAGCTTGTTTCGGGGGTCAGGATCCTCACCCCTCCACTTT.

This chain connects TRBV4-1 to TRBJ1-1; D might be TRBD1 (5 bases). V shed 2 bases and J shed 5 bases, with 12 bases lying between them. This CDR3 has 14 amino acids. CDR1 is MGHRA and CDR2 is YSYEKL in the germline V gene. CDR3 in DNA: TGCGCCAGCAGCCAATTCGGACACACGACTGAAGCTTTCTTT. It translates to CASSQFGHTTEAFF.

The chain employs TRBV28 and TRBJ1-5, with D possibly TRBD1 on 5 matching bases. V lost 5 bases to trimming and J lost 7 bases, with 18 bases between them. Looked up from germline, CDR1 is MDHEN and CDR2 is SYDVKM. This CDR3 is built from 15 residues. The CDR3 here is CASSPNQGGGQPQHF. The CDR3 DNA follows: TGTGCCAGCAGTCCGAATCAGGGAGGAGGACAGCCCCAGCATTTT. Variable domain in full (rest from reference TRBV28 and TRBJ1-5): DVKVTQSSRYLVKRTGEKVFLECVQDMDHENMFWYRQDPGLGLRLIYFSYDVKMKEKGDIPEGYSVSREKKERFSLILESASTNQTSMYLCASSPNQGGGQPQHFGDGTRLSIL.

This clone was recorded only once. The chain is built from TRBV28 and TRBJ2-5, with 12 bases matching TRBD2. Trimming cost V 4 bases and J 3 bases; bases outside gene matches: 3. The germline CDR1 and CDR2 sequences are MDHEN and SYDVKM. This CDR3 is built from 15 residues. Here the CDR3 reads CASSSRTSGEETQYF. CDR3 in DNA: TGTGCCAGCAGTTCAAGGACTAGCGGGGAAGAGACCCAGTACTTC.

CDR3 region: CASSLFDSHEQYF. The CDR3 DNA is TGTGCCAGCAGTTTATTCGACAGCCACGAGCAGTACTTC. This chain uses TRBV6-6 with TRBJ2-7; maybe TRBD1 (5 bases). Trimming left V 4 bases short and J 5 bases short, with 12 bases between. This CDR3 spans 13 amino acids. CDR1 MNHNY and CDR2 SVGAGI come from the germline V gene (reference sequence).

The CDR3 DNA follows: TGTGCCACCGGGGGTACTTCGAACACCGGGGAGCTGTTTTTT. Amino acid sequence: CATGGTSNTGELFF. The rearrangement uses TRBV10-3 and TRBJ2-2; D is perhaps TRBD2 (6 bases). CDR3 size: 14 residues. The germline gives CDR1 ENHRY, CDR2 SYGVKD. The V and J ends lost 10 bases and 0 bases respectively, with 12 bases between them.

This clone is medium-sized by share. The chain joins TRBV6-4 to TRBJ1-2; D is uncertain. V was shortened by 2 bases and J by 5 bases, with 15 bases between the two germline ends. The germline gives CDR1 MRHNA, CDR2 SNTAGT. This CDR3 comprises 15 residues. Written as DNA, the CDR3 is TGTGCCAGCAGTGACGAGTCCGGCCGAGGGTATGGCTACACCTTC. The encoded protein is CASSDESGRGYGYTF.